The present entry profiles one TCR beta chain with its context. There are 16 residues in the CDR3. Trimming removed 2 bases from V and 6 bases from J; junction bases left unmatched: 7. Germline CDR1 and CDR2: KGHSH and LQKENI. The source of the sample is a study of blood T cell repertoires in COVID-19. Study-wide context: Spain, Italy and the United States supplied samples that represented acute and convalescent COVID-19.

Per the authors' pipeline: By means of reference gene primer amplification, nucleated cell counts were estimated. Generated by immunoSEQ multiplex PCR, the TCRdb table keeps only in-frame clones and is missing some. V, J and clone size were drawn from that table, and D and trimming were deduced from the DNA. The profile shows about 370,000 clones, about 90% of them singletons. The TCR comes from a woman aged 30 to 39 with COVID-19, enrolled during active disease. The chain recombines TRBV18 with TRBJ1-5, with TRBD1 matching over 10 bases. The sequencing input was peripheral blood. The CDR3 DNA reads as TGTGCCAGCTCACCAACCGGGACAGGGGAAGGTCAGCCCCAGCATTTT. Protein product: CASSPTGTGEGQPQHF.